The T cell receptor beta chain described here comes from a study of blood T cell repertoires in COVID-19. Looking at the study overall: Sources were T cells, B-cell-depleted T cells, or PBMCs; the material itself was cDNA or gDNA.

Trimming cost V 4 bases and J 2 bases; bases outside gene matches: 6. This CDR3 has 15 residues. Germline lookup yields CDR1 SEHNR and CDR2 FQNEAQ (reference sequence). This table comes from immunoSEQ multiplex PCR, and its TCRdb copy is limited to in-frame clones, with some not included. The repertoire consists of around 26,000 clones, with approximately 92% occurring once and the leading ten covering 2.1%. This clonotype was sampled from a human donor in a cohort sampled during active COVID-19. The rearrangement joins TRBV7-9 to TRBJ1-2, with 8 bases fitting TRBD1. The sample was peripheral blood. The CDR3 DNA reads TGTGCCAGCAGCTCACCGGGACAGGAGAACTATGGCTACACCTTC. It translates to CASSSPGQENYGYTF.